The rows below give T cell receptor beta chains drawn from one sample of a study of radiation and T cells in renal cell carcinoma. TCRdb keeps only in-frame clones here, not all; method: immunoSEQ multiplex PCR. This sample yields 100,000 or so clones, of which approximately 86% are seen a single time; over 6% belongs to the top ten. The sequenced sample was blood, obtained from a patient whose treatment included radiotherapy and nephrectomy. The receptors derive from a man aged 50-59 years with renal cell carcinoma. CDR3s include the opening cysteine and the closing phenylalanine or tryptophan. A D gene is named only where the DNA matches it firmly. For some rows the clone size is stated as once, few or many, or as a class when expanded; others skip it.

clone_size: -; v_call: TRBV5-1; j_call: TRBJ1-4; d_call: TRBD1; cdr3_nt: TGCGCCAGCAACGACAGGGTCGGAGAAAAACTGTTTTTT; cdr3_aa: CASNDRVGEKLFF
clone_size: -; v_call: TRBV6-5; j_call: TRBJ1-4; d_call: TRBD1; cdr3_nt: TGTGCCAGCAGCCGGGACAGGGGGGAAGATGAAAAACTGTTTTTT; cdr3_aa: CASSRDRGEDEKLFF
clone_size: -; v_call: TRBV30; j_call: TRBJ2-3; d_call: -; cdr3_nt: TGTGCCTGGAGGGCTGATTATACGCAGTATTTT; cdr3_aa: CAWRADYTQYF
clone_size: -; v_call: TRBV19; j_call: TRBJ1-2; d_call: TRBD1; cdr3_nt: TGTGCCAGTACTGGGAGACAGGGGGCTTTTGCCTTC; cdr3_aa: CASTGRQGAFAF
clone_size: once; v_call: TRBV29-1; j_call: TRBJ2-3; d_call: TRBD2; cdr3_nt: TGCAGCGTTGTAGCGGGGGGCCAAGAATCTAGCACGGATACGCAGTATTTT; cdr3_aa: CSVVAGGQESSTDTQYF
clone_size: -; v_call: TRBV6-5; j_call: TRBJ2-7; d_call: TRBD1; cdr3_nt: TGTGCCAGCAGTTACTCGAAGGGGGCTTTAGACTACGAGCAGTACTTC; cdr3_aa: CASSYSKGALDYEQYF
clone_size: -; v_call: TRBV11-2; j_call: TRBJ2-7; d_call: -; cdr3_nt: TGTGCCAGCAGCTTGAGAATGGGGTCCTACGAGCAGTACTTC; cdr3_aa: CASSLRMGSYEQYF
clone_size: -; v_call: TRBV19; j_call: TRBJ1-4; d_call: -; cdr3_nt: TGTGCCTCGACGGATTCACCTATATGGGGGGAAAAACTGTTTTTT; cdr3_aa: CASTDSPIWGEKLFF
clone_size: -; v_call: TRBV7-9; j_call: TRBJ2-7; d_call: -; cdr3_nt: TGTGCCAGCAGCTTAACCGGGGTTACCTACGAGCAGTACTTC; cdr3_aa: CASSLTGVTYEQYF
clone_size: -; v_call: TRBV5-1; j_call: TRBJ1-1; d_call: TRBD1; cdr3_nt: TGCGCCAGCAGCTCCGGGACAGAGAACTACATGAACACTGAAGCTTTCTTT; cdr3_aa: CASSSGTENYMNTEAFF
clone_size: few; v_call: TRBV19; j_call: TRBJ2-5; d_call: TRBD1; cdr3_nt: TGTGCCAGTAGTGTTGACAGGGGGGAGACCCAGTACTTC; cdr3_aa: CASSVDRGETQYF
clone_size: few; v_call: TRBV6-1; j_call: TRBJ2-7; d_call: -; cdr3_nt: TGTGCCAGCAGTGGGGGGTACGAGCAGTACTTC; cdr3_aa: CASSGGYEQYF
clone_size: few; v_call: TRBV28; j_call: TRBJ2-3; d_call: TRBD1; cdr3_nt: TGTGCCAGCAGTTTAGGGAACAGGGGGCAGTGGGATACGCAGTATTTT; cdr3_aa: CASSLGNRGQWDTQYF
clone_size: -; v_call: TRBV19; j_call: TRBJ1-5; d_call: -; cdr3_nt: TGTGCCAGTAGTATCCGGGGGAGCAATCAGCCCCAGCATTTT; cdr3_aa: CASSIRGSNQPQHF
clone_size: once; v_call: TRBV6-5; j_call: TRBJ2-5; d_call: TRBD1; cdr3_nt: TGTGCCAGCAGTTTTTCAAGACAGGGTGAGACCCAGTACTTC; cdr3_aa: CASSFSRQGETQYF